Shown below are 3 T cell receptor beta chains from a single sample sequenced in a study of T cell repertoires in cytomegalovirus infection. A single record per CDR3 protein comes from TCRdb applying MiXCR to the reads. The data contain 150,000 to 200,000 distinct CDR3 sequences, approximately 15% of them singletons. Sample: PBMCs. Every receptor here comes from a human donor in good health (CMV status not recorded). Some clones in this sample may be carry-over from other donors' samples.

The genes are TRBV5-1 and TRBJ2-1; tentative D call: TRBD2 (7 bases). Trimming left V 2 bases short and J 4 bases short, with 13 bases between. Germline V gene sequence: CDR1 SGHRS, CDR2 YFSETQ. The CDR3 runs 15 residues. CDR3: CASSFDGGLYNEQFF. CDR3 in DNA: TGCGCCAGCAGCTTCGACGGGGGGCTGTACAATGAGCAGTTCTTC.

In its sample, this clonotype was seen many times. V is TRBV5-1 and J is TRBJ1-1, with D possibly TRBD1 on 6 matching bases. This CDR3 comprises 16 residues. Looked up from germline, CDR1 is SGHRS and CDR2 is YFSETQ. The germline V and J ends were trimmed by 7 bases and 0 bases, with 19 bases remaining between them. The chain's CDR3 is CASRGSRGAMNTEAFF. CDR3 sequence (DNA): TGCGCCAGCCGAGGATCCAGGGGCGCCATGAACACTGAAGCTTTCTTT.

Many counts were recorded for this clonotype. The chain couples TRBV7-8 to TRBJ2-1, with D unresolved. CDR3 length: 11 residues. The V end was cut by 8 bases, the J end by 4 bases, with 6 bases between. Germline CDR1 is SGHVS and CDR2 is FQNEAQ. Here the CDR3 DNA reads TGTGCCAGCGGGCTATACAATGAGCAGTTCTTC. Residues: CASGLYNEQFF.